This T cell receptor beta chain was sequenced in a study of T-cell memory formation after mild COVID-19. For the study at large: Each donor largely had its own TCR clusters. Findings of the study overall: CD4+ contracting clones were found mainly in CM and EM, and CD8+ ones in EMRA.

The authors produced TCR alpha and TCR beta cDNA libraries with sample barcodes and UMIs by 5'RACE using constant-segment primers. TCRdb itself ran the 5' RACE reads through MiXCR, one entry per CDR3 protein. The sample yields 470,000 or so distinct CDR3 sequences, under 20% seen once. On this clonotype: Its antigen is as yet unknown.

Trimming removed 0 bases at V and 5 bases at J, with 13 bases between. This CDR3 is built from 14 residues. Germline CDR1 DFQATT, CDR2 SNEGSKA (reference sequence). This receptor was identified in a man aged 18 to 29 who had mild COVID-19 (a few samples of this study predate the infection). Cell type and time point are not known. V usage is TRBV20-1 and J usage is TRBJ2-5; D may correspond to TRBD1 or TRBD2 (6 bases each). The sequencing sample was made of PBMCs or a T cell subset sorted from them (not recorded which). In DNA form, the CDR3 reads TGCAGTGCTAGAGATCCCAGGGGAGGTGAGACCCAGTACTTC. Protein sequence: CSARDPRGGETQYF.